This note documents a single T cell receptor (beta chain) sequence. What it binds is unknown. The V end lost 4 bases, the J end lost 0 bases, and 11 bases lay between the germline ends. Germline assignment: CDR1 SQVTM and CDR2 ANQGSEA. The CDR3 is 14 amino acids. Staff drew around 10 milliliters of peripheral blood from each donor. Together with a sample-barcoded 5' primer, a J-beta primer mix was included in a second PCR lasting about 7 to 11 cycles. Each CDR3 protein is one row after TCRdb ran MiXCR on the 5' RACE reads. Among around 500,000 distinct CDR3 sequences listed, less than 60% were seen once. This record comes from a study of blood T cells in healthy people across ages. Findings and caveats of the study: Researchers said unsorted PBMCs prevented a conclusive naive versus antigen-experienced comparison. Comparison with aged donors showed that long-lived donors had more naive CD4+ cells and higher diversity. Diversity of TCR beta per million T cells declined in a roughly linear way with age.

The TCR sequence derives from a man at least 80 years old in good health. The sample taken for sequencing was blood. The chain has TRBV29-1 and TRBJ2-3; a possible D gene is TRBD1 (5 bases). The CDR3 sequence: CSVVGQTSTDTQYF. CDR3 sequence (DNA): TGCAGCGTTGTTGGACAAACTAGCACAGATACGCAGTATTTT.